Listed here are 20 T cell receptor beta chains from one sample, sequenced in a study of cytomegalovirus exposure and HLA in healthy donors (dated by TCRdb to 2016 to 2017). The library was prepared using the immunoSEQ multiplex PCR assay. A mixture of 60 forward primers for TCR Vbeta segments and 13 reverse primers for TCR Jbeta segments was used in the multiplex PCR. The immuneACCESS repertoire file appears here via TCRdb, limited to in-frame rearrangements. These files lack a portion of the clones; in checked studies, under half of the deficit traces to unresolved V genes, and the cause of the others is not known. This sample has about 150,000 clones in its table, and around 80% of those were observed once. Of the sample, 7% is held by the ten largest clones. The material sequenced was PBMCs. These TCRs come from a woman in her thirties or forties in good health and CMV-seropositive.

The chain joins TRBV27 to TRBJ2-3; no firm D call. CDR3 size: 14 residues. The germline gives CDR1 MNHEY, CDR2 SMNVEV (reference sequence). V was clipped by 6 bases and J by 0 bases, with 10 bases between them. As DNA, the CDR3 is TGTGCCAGCAGCCACTACCTCAGCACAGATACGCAGTATTTT. Translation: CASSHYLSTDTQYF.

This chain links TRBV7-3 with TRBJ2-7, with TRBD2 identical over 11 bases. Germline CDR1 and CDR2: SGHTA and FQGTGA. The CDR3 runs to 15 residues. Germline trimming cut 2 bases from V and 2 bases from J; bases unmatched to any gene: 2. CDR3 amino acids: CASSLLAGGPYEQYF. The CDR3 DNA sequence: TGTGCCAGCAGCTTACTAGCGGGGGGCCCCTACGAGCAGTACTTC. The full variable domain, with the rest looked up from reference TRBV7-3 and TRBJ2-7, is GAGVSQTPSNKVTEKGKYVELRCDPISGHTALYWYRQSLGQGPEFLIYFQGTGAADDSGLPNDRFFAVRPEGSVSTLKIQRTERGDSAVYLCASSLLAGGPYEQYFGPGTRLTVT.

DNA of the CDR3: TGTGCCAGCAGCGTAGGGTTCCTAGCGGGGGGCGGGGAGCAGTTCTTC. It encodes CASSVGFLAGGGEQFF. The J gene is TRBJ2-1, the V gene TRBV9; 11 bases are shared with TRBD2. The CDR3 has 16 residues. Losses at the gene ends were 0 bases for V and 10 bases for J; bases not matched to a gene: 9. Germline V CDR1 and CDR2: SGDLS, YYNGEE.

In this sample, this clone is medium-sized. The V gene is TRBV29-1, the J gene TRBJ2-3; D uncertain. Germline values: CDR1 SQVTM, CDR2 ANQGSEA. The V and J ends lost 3 bases and 4 bases respectively, with 5 bases between them. The CDR3 is made up of 11 amino acids. This CDR3 reads CSVDSSDTQYF. CDR3 nucleotides: TGCAGCGTTGATTCCTCAGATACGCAGTATTTT.

The chain recombines TRBV19 with TRBJ1-2; TRBD1 agrees at 11 bases. V lost 4 bases, J lost 4 bases, and 8 bases stayed unmatched. CDR1 LNHDA and CDR2 SQIVND come from the germline V gene (reference sequence). The CDR3 runs 16 residues. CDR3 nucleotide sequence: TGTGCCAGTAGTAAGATCCGGGACAGGGGGGCCTATGGCTACACCTTC. As protein: CASSKIRDRGAYGYTF.

The gene calls are TRBV7-3 and TRBJ2-7; a possible D gene is TRBD1 (5 bases). CDR3 length: 15 residues. The germline V and J ends were trimmed by 2 bases and 4 bases, with 15 bases remaining between them. Germline V gene lookup returns CDR1 SGHTA and CDR2 FQGTGA. This CDR3 reads CASSLSYDRAYEQYF. In nucleotides, the CDR3 is TGTGCCAGCAGCTTATCTTACGACAGAGCTTACGAGCAGTACTTC.

The chain uses TRBV5-6 and TRBJ1-2; D is possibly TRBD1 (5 bases). Germline V gives CDR1 SGHDT, CDR2 YYEEEE. The CDR3 is 11 residues long. The V and J ends lost 2 bases and 10 bases respectively, with 9 bases between them. CDR3 in DNA: TGTGCCAGCAGCTTACAGGTGGACTACACCTTC. Translating gives CASSLQVDYTF.

On this clone itself: The sample holds other DNA sequences that translate to the same CDR3. CDR3 DNA sequence: TGTGCCAGCAGCTTAGGAACAGGGACCGAAGCTTTCTTT. Translation: CASSLGTGTEAFF. V and J are TRBV7-2 and TRBJ1-1; TRBD1 is a possible D gene (6 bases). This CDR3 has 13 amino acids. Deletions cut 1 base from V and 8 bases from J, with 11 bases between. Per germline, CDR1 SGHTA and CDR2 FQGNSA.

The V gene is TRBV6-5, the J gene TRBJ1-4; 11 bases fit TRBD1. Germline trimming cut 6 bases from V and 8 bases from J; bases unmatched to any gene: 2. The CDR3 loop spans 13 amino acids. Germline V gene sequence: CDR1 MNHEY, CDR2 SVGAGI. The CDR3 nucleotides read TGTGCCAGCAGGGGACAGGGGGACGAAAAACTGTTTTTT. Residues: CASRGQGDEKLFF.

The rearrangement joins TRBV7-9 to TRBJ1-6; D is ambiguous. CDR3 length: 13 residues. The V gene's germline CDR1 is SEHNR and CDR2 FQNEAQ (reference sequence). Trimming left V 5 bases short and J 8 bases short, with 10 bases between. The CDR3 bases are TGTGCCAGCAGCCGCCCCGGGGATTCACCCCTCCACTTT. This gives the protein CASSRPGDSPLHF.

The CDR3 is CASSPALGRLGTEAFF. The CDR3 nucleotides read TGTGCCAGCTCACCGGCTCTGGGGCGTTTGGGCACTGAAGCTTTCTTT. The chain is built from TRBV18 and TRBJ1-1; tentative D call: TRBD1 (5 bases). Germline CDR1 is KGHSH and CDR2 is LQKENI. The CDR3 has 16 amino acids. The V gene lost 3 bases and the J gene lost 4 bases, with 18 bases spanning the gap. The full variable domain, rest sourced from reference TRBV18 and TRBJ1-1, is NAGVMQNPRHLVRRRGQEARLRCSPMKGHSHVYWYRQLPEEGLKFMVYLQKENIIDESGMPKERFSAEFPKEGPSILRIQQVVRGDSAAYFCASSPALGRLGTEAFFGQGTRLTVV.

This clone was seen more than once but under ten times. V gene TRBV5-4 combines with J gene TRBJ1-3; 7 bases match TRBD1. CDR1 and CDR2 from the germline V gene are SGHNT and YYREEE (reference sequence). This CDR3 has 15 amino acids. V shed 0 bases and J 4 bases; nucleotides not matched to a gene: 4. Here the CDR3 reads CASSLGQGYGNTIYF. CDR3 sequence (DNA): TGTGCCAGCAGCTTGGGACAGGGTTACGGAAACACCATATATTTT.

Written as DNA, the CDR3 is TGTGCCAGCAGCAAAGACCATCGCGCAGGGCGGTTTGAAAAACTGTTTTTT. This encodes CASSKDHRAGRFEKLFF. The chain combines TRBV21-1 with TRBJ1-4; TRBD1, the table's D call, was not compared with the DNA. TRBV21-1 is shown as a pseudogene. The CDR3 spans 17 residues.

This clone came up once. The chain employs TRBV7-2 and TRBJ1-2; no clear D gene. The V end was cut by 5 bases, the J end by 2 bases, with 15 bases between. Germline V gives CDR1 SGHTA, CDR2 FQGNSA. The length of the CDR3 is 15 residues. The CDR3 DNA is TGTGCCAGCAGCCTTAAGACCCCGGGGAACTATGGCTACACCTTC. The encoded protein is CASSLKTPGNYGYTF. Complete variable domain (other parts from reference TRBV7-2 and TRBJ1-2): GAGVSQSPSNKVTEKGKDVELRCDPISGHTALYWYRQSLGQGLEFLIYFQGNSAPDKSGLPSDRFSAERTGGSVSTLTIQRTQQEDSAVYLCASSLKTPGNYGYTFGSGTRLTVV.

The V gene is TRBV7-3, the J gene TRBJ1-1; 7 bases are a match to TRBD1. Trimming cost V 5 bases and J 4 bases; bases outside gene matches: 7. This CDR3 spans 14 amino acids. Germline assignment: CDR1 SGHTA and CDR2 FQGTGA. The CDR3 DNA is TGTGCCAGCAGCCTCTATGGACAGGTCACTGAAGCTTTCTTT. Encoded protein: CASSLYGQVTEAFF.

This sequence joins TRBV28 and TRBJ2-5, with 9 bases aligning to TRBD1. The DNA matches TRBJ2-7 better at its end, which makes the J call doubtful. The CDR3 runs to 15 residues. Looked up from germline, CDR1 is MDHEN and CDR2 is SYDVKM. The CDR3 protein is CASTKTGTGSYEQYF. CDR3 nucleotides: TGTGCCAGCACCAAAACGGGGACAGGGTCCTACGAGCAGTACTTC.

This clone came up a few times. The chain couples TRBV9 to TRBJ1-1; 7 bases agree with TRBD1. The V gene's germline CDR1 is SGDLS and CDR2 YYNGEE. Trimming at V came to 3 bases and at J to 4 bases, leaving 9 bases not matched to a gene. There are 15 residues in the CDR3. CDR3 nucleotides: TGTGCCAGCAGCGGGAGACAGGGAGGAATCACTGAAGCTTTCTTT. It specifies CASSGRQGGITEAFF.

V usage is TRBV5-1 and J usage is TRBJ2-7, with 7 positions matching TRBD1. Germline V gene lookup returns CDR1 SGHRS and CDR2 YFSETQ. V was pared by 0 bases and J by 7 bases, with 7 bases of the junction left unmatched. The CDR3 contains 14 residues. CDR3 sequence reads: CASSLVQAGGEQYF. In DNA form, the CDR3 reads TGCGCCAGCAGCTTGGTTCAGGCAGGGGGTGAGCAGTACTTC.

The chain recombines TRBV6-5 with TRBJ1-3; 9 nucleotides align to TRBD1. Germline-derived CDR1 and CDR2 are MNHEY and SVGAGI. The CDR3 is 15 amino acids. The ends lost 4 bases at V and 2 bases at J; junction bases unmatched: 3. CDR3 coding DNA: TGTGCCAGCAGTTTAACAGGGGGCACTGGAAACACCATATATTTT. Amino acid sequence: CASSLTGGTGNTIYF.

This chain connects TRBV4-3 to TRBJ2-1; D is uncertain. The CDR3 has 16 residues. The germline gives CDR1 LGHNA, CDR2 YSLEER. Trimming took off 7 bases at V and 0 bases at J, with 16 bases between the two ends. The CDR3 loop is CASKLVVGSSYNEQFF. DNA of the CDR3: TGCGCCAGCAAGCTAGTGGTAGGAAGCTCCTACAATGAGCAGTTCTTC.